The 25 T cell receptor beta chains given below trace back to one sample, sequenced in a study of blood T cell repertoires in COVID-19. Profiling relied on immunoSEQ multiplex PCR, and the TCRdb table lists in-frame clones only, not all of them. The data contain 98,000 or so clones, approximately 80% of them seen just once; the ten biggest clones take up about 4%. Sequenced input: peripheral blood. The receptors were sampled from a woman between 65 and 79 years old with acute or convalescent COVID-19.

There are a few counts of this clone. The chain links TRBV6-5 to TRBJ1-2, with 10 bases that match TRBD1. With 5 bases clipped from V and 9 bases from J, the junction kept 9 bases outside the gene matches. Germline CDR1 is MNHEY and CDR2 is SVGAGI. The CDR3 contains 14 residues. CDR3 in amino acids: CASSNRDRGLRYTF. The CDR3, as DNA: TGTGCCAGCAGTAACCGGGACAGGGGACTTCGCTACACCTTC.

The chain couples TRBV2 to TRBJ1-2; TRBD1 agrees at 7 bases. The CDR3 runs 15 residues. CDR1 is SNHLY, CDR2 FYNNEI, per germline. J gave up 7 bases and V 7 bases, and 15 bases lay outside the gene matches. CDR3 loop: CASIGVRGTVSGYTF. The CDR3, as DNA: TGTGCCAGCATAGGGGTCCGCGGGACAGTCTCTGGCTACACCTTC.

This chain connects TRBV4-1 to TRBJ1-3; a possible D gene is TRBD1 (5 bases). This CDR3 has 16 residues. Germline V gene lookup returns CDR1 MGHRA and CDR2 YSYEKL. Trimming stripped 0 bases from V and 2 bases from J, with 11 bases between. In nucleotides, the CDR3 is TGCGCCAGCAGCCAAGATTCGCTAGGGGCTGGAAACACCATATATTTT. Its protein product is CASSQDSLGAGNTIYF.

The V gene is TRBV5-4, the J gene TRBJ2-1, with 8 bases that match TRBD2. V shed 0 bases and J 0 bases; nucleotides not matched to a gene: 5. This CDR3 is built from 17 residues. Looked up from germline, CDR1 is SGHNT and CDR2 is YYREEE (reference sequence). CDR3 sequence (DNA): TGTGCCAGCAGCTTGGGCGGGGGGTCCTCCTCCTACAATGAGCAGTTCTTC. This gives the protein CASSLGGGSSSYNEQFF.

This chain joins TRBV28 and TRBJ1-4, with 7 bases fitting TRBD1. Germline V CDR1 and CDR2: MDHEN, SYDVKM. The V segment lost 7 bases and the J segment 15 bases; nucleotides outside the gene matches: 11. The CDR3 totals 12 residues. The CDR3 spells CASTRQGSNLFF. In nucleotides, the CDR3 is TGTGCCAGCACCAGACAGGGTTCCAATTTGTTTTTT.

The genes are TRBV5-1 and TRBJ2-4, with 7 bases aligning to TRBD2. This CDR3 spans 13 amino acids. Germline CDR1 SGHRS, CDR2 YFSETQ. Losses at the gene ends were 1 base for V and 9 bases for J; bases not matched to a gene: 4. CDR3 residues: CASSLREGVIQYF. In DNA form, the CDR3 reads TGCGCCAGCAGCTTGAGGGAGGGTGTCATTCAGTACTTC. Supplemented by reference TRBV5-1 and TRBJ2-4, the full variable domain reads KAGVTQTPRYLIKTRGQQVTLSCSPISGHRSVSWYQQTPGQGLQFLFEYFSETQRNKGNFPGRFSGRQFSNSRSEMNVSTLELGDSALYLCASSLREGVIQYFGAGTRLSVL.

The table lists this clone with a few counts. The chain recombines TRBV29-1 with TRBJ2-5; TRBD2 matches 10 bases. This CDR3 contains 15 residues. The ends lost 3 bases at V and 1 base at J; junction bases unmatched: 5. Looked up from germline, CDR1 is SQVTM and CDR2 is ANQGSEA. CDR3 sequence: CSVEDEREGQETQYF. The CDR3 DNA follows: TGCAGCGTTGAGGATGAGCGGGAGGGCCAAGAGACCCAGTACTTC.

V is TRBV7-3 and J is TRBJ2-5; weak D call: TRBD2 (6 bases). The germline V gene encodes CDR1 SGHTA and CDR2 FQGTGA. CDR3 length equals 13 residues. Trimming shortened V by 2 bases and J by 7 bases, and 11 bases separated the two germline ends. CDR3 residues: CASSLGGSGTQYF. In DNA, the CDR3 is TGTGCCAGCAGCTTAGGGGGGAGTGGGACCCAGTACTTC.

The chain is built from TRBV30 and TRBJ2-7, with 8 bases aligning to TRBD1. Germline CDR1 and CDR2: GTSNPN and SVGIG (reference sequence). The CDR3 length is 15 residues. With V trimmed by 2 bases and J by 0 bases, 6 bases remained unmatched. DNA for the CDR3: TGTGCCTGGAGTATTGGGGACAGGCTCTCCTACGAGCAGTACTTC. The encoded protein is CAWSIGDRLSYEQYF.

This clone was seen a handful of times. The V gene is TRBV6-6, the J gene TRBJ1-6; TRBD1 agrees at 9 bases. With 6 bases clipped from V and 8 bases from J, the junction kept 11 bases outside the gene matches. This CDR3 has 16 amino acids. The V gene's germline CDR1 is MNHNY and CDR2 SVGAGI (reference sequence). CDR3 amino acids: CASSPTRGQGHSPLHF. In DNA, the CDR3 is TGTGCCAGCAGCCCGACACGGGGACAGGGCCATTCACCCCTCCACTTT.

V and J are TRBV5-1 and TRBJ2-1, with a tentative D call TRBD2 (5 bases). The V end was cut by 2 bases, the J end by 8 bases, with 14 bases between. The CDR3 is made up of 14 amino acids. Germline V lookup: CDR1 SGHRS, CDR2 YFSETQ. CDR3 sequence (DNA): TGCGCCAGCAGCTTACTAGTTTCCGGCGATGAGCAGTTCTTC. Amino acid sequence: CASSLLVSGDEQFF.

The CDR3 nucleotides are TGTGCCAGCAGCCCTTTCCGACTAGCTCCACAAGAGACCCAGTACTTC. It encodes CASSPFRLAPQETQYF. The V and J genes are TRBV9 and TRBJ2-5; 7 bases line up with TRBD2. Germline CDR1 reads SGDLS; CDR2 reads YYNGEE. V trimming: 4 bases; J trimming: 2 bases; junction bases outside the gene matches: 11. This CDR3 is built from 16 residues.

CDR3: CASIPPGSSRNYGYTF. The CDR3 bases are TGTGCCAGTATTCCCCCAGGAAGTTCACGAAACTATGGCTACACCTTC. The chain has TRBV19 and TRBJ1-2; D is unresolved. Germline assignment: CDR1 LNHDA and CDR2 SQIVND (reference sequence). Trimming stripped 7 bases from V and 2 bases from J, with 20 bases between. The length of the CDR3 is 16 residues. The full variable domain, with the rest looked up from reference TRBV19 and TRBJ1-2, is DGGITQSPKYLFRKEGQNVTLSCEQNLNHDAMYWYRQDPGQGLRLIYYSQIVNDFQKGDIAEGYSVSREKKESFPLTVTSAQKNPTAFYLCASIPPGSSRNYGYTFGSGTRLTVV.

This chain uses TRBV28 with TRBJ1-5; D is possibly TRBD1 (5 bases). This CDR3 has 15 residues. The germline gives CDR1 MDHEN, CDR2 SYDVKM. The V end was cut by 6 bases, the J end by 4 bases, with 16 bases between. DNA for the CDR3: TGTGCCAGCAGATCGGATTACAGGCCTAATCAGCCCCAGCATTTT. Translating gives CASRSDYRPNQPQHF.

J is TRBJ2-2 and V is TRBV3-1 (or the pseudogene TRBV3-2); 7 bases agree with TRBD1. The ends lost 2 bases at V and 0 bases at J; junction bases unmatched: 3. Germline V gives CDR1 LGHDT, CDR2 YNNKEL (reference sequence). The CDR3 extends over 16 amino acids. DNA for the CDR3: TGTGCCAGCAGCCAACCGACAGGGACGAACACCGGGGAGCTGTTTTTT. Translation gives CASSQPTGTNTGELFF.

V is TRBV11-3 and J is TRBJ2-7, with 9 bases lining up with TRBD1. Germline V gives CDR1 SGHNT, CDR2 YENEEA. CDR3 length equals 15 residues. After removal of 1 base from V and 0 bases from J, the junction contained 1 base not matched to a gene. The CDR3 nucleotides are TGTGCCAGCAGCTTAGGACAGGGGGACTCCTACGAGCAGTACTTC. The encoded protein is CASSLGQGDSYEQYF.

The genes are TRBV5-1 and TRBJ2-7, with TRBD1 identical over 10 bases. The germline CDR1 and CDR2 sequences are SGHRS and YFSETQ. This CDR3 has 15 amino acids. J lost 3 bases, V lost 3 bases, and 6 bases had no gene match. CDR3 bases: TGCGCCAGCAGCTCGTCCGGGACAGGGGACTACGAGCAGTACTTC. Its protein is CASSSSGTGDYEQYF.

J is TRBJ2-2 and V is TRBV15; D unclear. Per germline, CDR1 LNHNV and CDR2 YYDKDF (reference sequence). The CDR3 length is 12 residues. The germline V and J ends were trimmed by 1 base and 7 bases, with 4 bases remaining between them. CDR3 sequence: CATSRGGGELFF. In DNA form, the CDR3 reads TGTGCCACCAGCAGAGGAGGCGGGGAGCTGTTTTTT.

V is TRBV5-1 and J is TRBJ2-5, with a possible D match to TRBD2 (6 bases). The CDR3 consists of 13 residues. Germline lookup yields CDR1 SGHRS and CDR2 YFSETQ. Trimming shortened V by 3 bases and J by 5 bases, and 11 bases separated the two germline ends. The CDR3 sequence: CASSSEGLETQYF. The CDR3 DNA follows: TGCGCCAGCAGCTCGGAGGGGCTGGAGACCCAGTACTTC. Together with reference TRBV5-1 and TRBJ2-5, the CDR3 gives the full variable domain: KAGVTQTPRYLIKTRGQQVTLSCSPISGHRSVSWYQQTPGQGLQFLFEYFSETQRNKGNFPGRFSGRQFSNSRSEMNVSTLELGDSALYLCASSSEGLETQYFGPGTRLLVL.

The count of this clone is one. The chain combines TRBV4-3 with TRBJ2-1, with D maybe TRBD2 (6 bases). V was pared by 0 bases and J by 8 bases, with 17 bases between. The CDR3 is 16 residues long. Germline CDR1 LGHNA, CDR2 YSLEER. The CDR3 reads CASSQEAGLRGYEQFF. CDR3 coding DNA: TGCGCCAGCAGCCAAGAAGCGGGTCTAAGAGGTTATGAGCAGTTCTTC.

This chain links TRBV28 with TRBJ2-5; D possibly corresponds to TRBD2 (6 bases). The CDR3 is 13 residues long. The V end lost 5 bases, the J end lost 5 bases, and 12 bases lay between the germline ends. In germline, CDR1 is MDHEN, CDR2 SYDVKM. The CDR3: CASSRLERETQYF. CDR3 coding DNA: TGTGCCAGCAGTCGACTAGAGCGGGAGACCCAGTACTTC.

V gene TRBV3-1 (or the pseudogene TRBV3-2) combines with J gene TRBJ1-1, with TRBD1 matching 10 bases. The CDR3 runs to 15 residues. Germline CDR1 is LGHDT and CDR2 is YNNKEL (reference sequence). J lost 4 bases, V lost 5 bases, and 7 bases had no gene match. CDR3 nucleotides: TGTGCCAGCAGCTTAGGGACAGGGGTGGGCACTGAAGCTTTCTTT. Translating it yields CASSLGTGVGTEAFF.

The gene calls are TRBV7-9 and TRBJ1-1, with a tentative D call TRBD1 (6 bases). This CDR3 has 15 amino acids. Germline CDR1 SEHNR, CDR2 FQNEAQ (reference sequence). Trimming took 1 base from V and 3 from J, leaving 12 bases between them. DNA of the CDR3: TGTGCCAGCAGCTTAGGAACTAACAGGGACACTGAAGCTTTCTTT. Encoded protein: CASSLGTNRDTEAFF.

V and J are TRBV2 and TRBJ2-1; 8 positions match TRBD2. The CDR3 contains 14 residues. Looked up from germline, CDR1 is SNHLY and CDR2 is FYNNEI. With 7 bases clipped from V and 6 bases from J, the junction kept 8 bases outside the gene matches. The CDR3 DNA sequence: TGTGCCAGCAACGAGGGACTAGGAGCCAATGAGCAGTTCTTC. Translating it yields CASNEGLGANEQFF.

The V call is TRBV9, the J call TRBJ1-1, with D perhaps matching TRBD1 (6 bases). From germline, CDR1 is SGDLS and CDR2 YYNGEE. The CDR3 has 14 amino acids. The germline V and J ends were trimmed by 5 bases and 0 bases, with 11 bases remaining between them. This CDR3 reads CASRPGQLNTEAFF. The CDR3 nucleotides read TGTGCCAGCAGACCGGGACAACTGAACACTGAAGCTTTCTTT. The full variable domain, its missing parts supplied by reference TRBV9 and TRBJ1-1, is DSGVTQTPKHLITATGQRVTLRCSPRSGDLSVYWYQQSLDQGLQFLIQYYNGEERAKGNILERFSAQQFPDLHSELNLSSLELGDSALYFCASRPGQLNTEAFFGQGTRLTVV.